This TCR beta chain comes out of a study of blood T cell repertoires in COVID-19. TCRdb's table, derived via immunoSEQ multiplex PCR, lists solely in-frame clones and lacks some. This sample has 100,000 to 150,000 clones, with 87% found just once. V lost 0 bases and J lost 0, with 17 bases in between. Germline values: CDR1 SGDLS, CDR2 YYNGEE. The CDR3 totals 18 residues. The TCR sequence derives from a man over 45 with active COVID-19. The V and J genes are TRBV9 and TRBJ2-3; possibly TRBD2 for D (5 bases). The specimen was peripheral blood. The DNA for the CDR3 is TGTGCCAGCAGCGTAGTCCCACTAGGGAGTAGGAGCACAGATACGCAGTATTTT. This sequence encodes CASSVVPLGSRSTDTQYF.